This TCR beta chain was documented in a study of regulatory T cells in long-lasting Graves disease. Whole-study results and caveats: Reduced TCR diversity was observed in persistent Graves' patients versus newly diagnosed patients. The study found TRBV28, TRBJ1-2 and TRBJ2-5 favored in persistent disease.

The time point here: persistent/refractory GD, antithyroid drugs over 5 years with positive TRAb. Following extraction of RNA from PBMCs, that RNA was used to make the TCR library. Each of the patients was recruited from an endocrinology department situated in Xi'an, China. Collection of peripheral blood (about 10 milliliters) was done using EDTA tubes. This clonotype was recorded a few times. Its matching antigen is unknown. Assembly of TCR beta libraries relied on iRepertoire HTBI primers together with Arm-PCR of CDR3 regions. In TCRdb, the multiplex PCR reads were re-called with MiXCR into one record per CDR3 protein. Of some 340,000 distinct CDR3 sequences listed, approximately 25% are singletons. Germline loops: CDR1 LGHDT, CDR2 YNNKEL (reference sequence). The CDR3 has 14 amino acids. V dropped 2 bases and J dropped 7; count of bases not matched to a gene: 5.

The V gene is TRBV3-1, the J gene TRBJ1-5, with 7 bases lining up with TRBD1. The source is a woman aged 40 to 49 with Graves disease. The input for sequencing was peripheral blood mononuclear cells (PBMCs), taken when the disease was refractory, from a patient treated with antithyroid drugs. The CDR3: CASSQRAGGQPQHF. The CDR3 DNA sequence: TGTGCCAGCAGCCAAAGGGCAGGGGGGCAGCCCCAGCATTTT.